The entry below gives a single T cell receptor (beta chain) sequence along with its context. The data stem from a study of T-cell memory formation after mild COVID-19. V was clipped by 5 bases and J by 5 bases; unmatched bases: 5. Germline V gene data show CDR1 as LGHDT and CDR2 as YNNKEL (reference sequence). The CDR3 runs 15 residues. TCRdb itself ran the 5' RACE reads through MiXCR, one entry per CDR3 protein. The sample contains about 430,000 distinct CDR3 sequences, around 24% of which appear only once. V usage is TRBV3-1 and J usage is TRBJ2-1, with TRBD1 identical over 11 bases. This clonotype was sampled from an adult woman who had mild COVID-19 (a few samples of this study predate the infection). Cell type and time point are not known. The sample taken for sequencing was PBMCs or a T cell subset sorted from them (not recorded which). The CDR3 protein is CASSARDRGNNEQFF. The CDR3 DNA reads as TGTGCCAGCAGCGCCCGGGACAGGGGGAACAATGAGCAGTTCTTC.